A single sample is the source of the 9 T cell receptor beta chains below, sequenced in a study of shared clonotypes between healthy human individuals. The protocol was immunoSEQ multiplex PCR, while the TCRdb copy is restricted to in-frame clones and leaves out a portion. The sample records about 2 million clones, roughly 95% being singletons. Terminally differentiated effector memory CD45RA+ cells were left out of the naive CD8 fraction, which was CD45RO-negative and positively selected for CCR7. The source material was naive CD8+ T cells sorted from blood. The receptors were sampled from a man aged 18 to 30 in good health.

The V gene is TRBV9, the J gene TRBJ1-2, with TRBD1 as a possible D gene (6 bases). CDR1 and CDR2 from the germline V gene are SGDLS and YYNGEE. The CDR3 consists of 15 residues. The V and J ends lost 4 bases and 2 bases respectively, with 15 bases between them. CDR3 protein: CASSSDQQGNYGYTF. The DNA of the CDR3 is TGTGCCAGCAGCTCCGACCAACAGGGCAACTATGGCTACACCTTC.

This chain uses TRBV4-1 with TRBJ2-3, with 9 bases identical to TRBD1. CDR1 and CDR2 from the germline V gene are MGHRA and YSYEKL. CDR3 length: 17 amino acids. After removal of 0 bases from V and 4 bases from J, the junction contained 8 bases not matched to a gene. The CDR3 protein is CASSQEPWTGEADTQYF. CDR3 DNA sequence: TGCGCCAGCAGCCAAGAACCTTGGACAGGGGAAGCAGATACGCAGTATTTT.

The rearrangement joins TRBV7-2 to TRBJ2-7, with D possibly TRBD1 on 6 matching bases. Trimming took off 1 base at V and 2 bases at J, with 12 bases between the two ends. The CDR3 has 15 residues. Germline V CDR1 and CDR2: SGHTA, FQGNSA. CDR3 nucleotides: TGTGCCAGCAGCTTAGAGGACAGCTATACCTACGAGCAGTACTTC. This codes for CASSLEDSYTYEQYF. The entire variable domain, with the rest obtained from reference TRBV7-2 and TRBJ2-7, is as follows: GAGVSQSPSNKVTEKGKDVELRCDPISGHTALYWYRQSLGQGLEFLIYFQGNSAPDKSGLPSDRFSAERTGGSVSTLTIQRTQQEDSAVYLCASSLEDSYTYEQYFGPGTRLTVT.

This chain links TRBV7-9 with TRBJ2-1; D is possibly TRBD2 (6 bases). Germline V gene lookup returns CDR1 SEHNR and CDR2 FQNEAQ (reference sequence). V shed 8 bases and J shed 4 bases, with 18 bases lying between them. The CDR3 consists of 15 residues. For the CDR3, the DNA is TGTGCCAGCGGGGGGTGGGAAGGGGTATACAATGAGCAGTTCTTC. Its protein product is CASGGWEGVYNEQFF.

V gene TRBV4-1 combines with J gene TRBJ2-2; TRBD2 is a possible D gene (5 bases). Per the germline V gene, CDR1 is MGHRA and CDR2 is YSYEKL. With 1 base removed from V and 6 bases from J, the gap between germline ends came to 9 bases. There are 14 residues in the CDR3. CDR3 sequence: CASSQAGSPGELFF. Written as DNA, the CDR3 is TGCGCCAGCAGCCAAGCGGGGAGCCCCGGGGAGCTGTTTTTT.

This chain links TRBV14 with TRBJ1-6, with a weak D call TRBD1 (5 bases). This CDR3 is built from 15 residues. CDR1 and CDR2 (germline): SGHDN, FVKESK. V lost 3 bases to trimming and J lost 5 bases, with 11 bases between them. The CDR3 loop is CASSHGGLNNSPLHF. For the CDR3, the DNA is TGTGCCAGCAGCCATGGGGGATTGAATAATTCACCCCTCCACTTT.

The rearrangement joins TRBV29-1 to TRBJ2-7; 8 positions agree with TRBD1. The CDR3 runs 13 residues. Per germline, CDR1 SQVTM and CDR2 ANQGSEA. The trim removed 7 bases at V and 5 bases at J, leaving 10 bases unmatched. The CDR3 nucleotides are TGCAGCGCTGGACAGGGCCTGGAGGACGAGCAGTACTTC. Protein product: CSAGQGLEDEQYF.

V gene TRBV2 combines with J gene TRBJ2-7; D gene ambiguous. Germline CDR1 and CDR2: SNHLY and FYNNEI. The length of the CDR3 is 12 residues. V lost 3 bases and J 4 bases, leaving 7 bases between the germline ends. The CDR3 DNA reads TGTGCCAGCAGTGAGGTGGAGTACGAGCAGTACTTC. This sequence encodes CASSEVEYEQYF. The variable domain in full, completed from reference TRBV2 and TRBJ2-7, reads EPEVTQTPSHQVTQMGQEVILRCVPISNHLYFYWYRQILGQKVEFLVSFYNNEISEKSEIFDDQFSVERPDGSNFTLKIRSTKLEDSAMYFCASSEVEYEQYFGPGTRLTVT.

The chain couples TRBV6-6 to TRBJ1-1, with 9 bases matching TRBD1. Trimming cost V 2 bases and J 5 bases; bases outside gene matches: 3. Germline CDR1 reads MNHNY; CDR2 reads SVGAGI (reference sequence). The CDR3 runs 14 residues. Written as DNA, the CDR3 is TGTGCCAGCAGTTACGGGACAGGGATGACTGAAGCTTTCTTT. Amino acid sequence: CASSYGTGMTEAFF.